The clone carrying this TCR beta chain was observed at least ten times. This record belongs to a study of T-cell reconstitution after alpha-beta-depleted transplantation in children. Molecular barcoding with unique molecular identifiers was used for the TCRbeta library. One entry per CDR3 protein results from TCRdb running MiXCR on the PCR reads. This table has about 72,000 distinct CDR3 sequences, around 7.9% appearing once. The V segment lost 4 bases and the J segment 2 bases; nucleotides outside the gene matches: 9. This CDR3 spans 16 amino acids. Germline CDR1 and CDR2: SGDLS and YYNGEE. The receptor's source is a human donor who donated a stem cell graft to a child with acute lymphoblastic leukemia. The chain joins TRBV9 to TRBJ1-2, with TRBD1 matching 9 bases. The specimen comprised PBMCs from the stem cell graft donor, sampled from the stem cell graft. The CDR3 bases are TGTGCCAGCAGCCCCCCGGGACAGGGAACCAACTATGGCTACACCTTC. Translated: CASSPPGQGTNYGYTF.